One and the same sample provided the 16 T cell receptor beta chains below, sequenced in a study of blood T cell repertoires in COVID-19. TCRdb keeps only in-frame clones here, not all; method: immunoSEQ multiplex PCR. The sample holds approximately 190,000 clones; around nine tenths are singletons and the top ten take roughly 6.2%. Sequenced sample: peripheral blood. These receptors were taken from a middle-aged woman who had recovered from COVID-19.

The V gene is TRBV6-5, the J gene TRBJ1-1, with D perhaps TRBD1 (6 bases). The V end lost 7 bases, the J end lost 4 bases, and 16 bases lay between the germline ends. CDR3 length equals 14 residues. Germline V gene sequence: CDR1 MNHEY, CDR2 SVGAGI. As DNA, the CDR3 is TGTGCCAGCATCCCCGGGGGGGCCTTCACTGAAGCTTTCTTT. Its translation is CASIPGGAFTEAFF.

V gene TRBV5-6 combines with J gene TRBJ2-7, with TRBD2 identical over 13 bases. From germline, CDR1 is SGHDT and CDR2 YYEEEE. The V gene end was trimmed by 0 bases and the J gene end by 1 base; junction bases not matched to a gene: 4. This CDR3 comprises 17 residues. This CDR3 reads CASSLELAGGPSYEQYF. The CDR3 DNA sequence: TGTGCCAGCAGCTTGGAACTAGCGGGAGGGCCTTCCTACGAGCAGTACTTC.

The chain carries TRBV11-2 and TRBJ2-3; D not resolved. CDR3 length: 13 residues. Trimming removed 4 bases from V and 6 bases from J, with 11 bases in between. In germline, CDR1 is SGHAT, CDR2 FQNNGV. Here the CDR3 DNA reads TGTGCCAGCAGCTCGTATGTAGCTGATACGCAGTATTTT. It encodes CASSSYVADTQYF.

The chain recombines TRBV19 with TRBJ1-4; TRBD1 might be the D (6 bases). This CDR3 has 15 amino acids. Germline V lookup: CDR1 LNHDA, CDR2 SQIVND (reference sequence). V lost 3 bases to trimming and J lost 8 bases, with 16 bases between them. The CDR3, as DNA: TGTGCCAGTAGTATGGCGGGGGCCGGGGACGAAAAACTGTTTTTT. Its protein product is CASSMAGAGDEKLFF.

This chain joins TRBV10-3 and TRBJ2-7, with 8 nucleotides matching TRBD2. The V and J ends lost 8 bases and 0 bases, in that order; junction bases with no gene match: 15. The germline V gene has CDR1 ENHRY and CDR2 SYGVKD. This CDR3 spans 17 amino acids. The CDR3 DNA reads TGTGCCATCTTGGGGACGGTAACTAGCGGAAGCTCCTACGAGCAGTACTTC. Translation gives CAILGTVTSGSSYEQYF.

The chain combines TRBV6-5 with TRBJ1-1; D unclear. Deletions cut 6 bases from V and 4 bases from J, with 15 bases between. This CDR3 has 14 amino acids. Germline-derived CDR1 and CDR2 are MNHEY and SVGAGI. Here the CDR3 DNA reads TGTGCCAGCAGAGGCCGGGGTGGAACCACTGAAGCTTTCTTT. It is translated as CASRGRGGTTEAFF.

The CDR3 spells CASSLMGAEGYTF. CDR3 sequence (DNA): TGTGCCAGCAGTTTAATGGGGGCAGAGGGCTACACCTTC. The rearrangement joins TRBV12-3 or TRBV12-4 to TRBJ1-2; D possibly corresponds to TRBD1 (6 bases). This CDR3 comprises 13 residues. Deletions cut 2 bases from V and 8 bases from J, with 12 bases between.

The rearrangement links TRBV11-2 to TRBJ2-2; D not certain. Per the germline V gene, CDR1 is SGHAT and CDR2 is FQNNGV. The CDR3 consists of 12 residues. Trimming stripped 1 base from V and 8 bases from J, with 5 bases between. CDR3 DNA: TGTGCCAGCAGCTTAGGGCGGGGGGAGCTGTTTTTT. Translated: CASSLGRGELFF.

This sequence joins TRBV30 and TRBJ2-2, with 9 bases lining up with TRBD2. This CDR3 spans 17 amino acids. The V segment lost 1 base and the J segment 2 bases; nucleotides outside the gene matches: 8. CDR1 GTSNPN and CDR2 SVGIG come from the germline V gene (reference sequence). CDR3 sequence: CAWSGNSGRKNTGELFF. As DNA, the CDR3 is TGTGCCTGGAGTGGAAATAGCGGGAGAAAAAACACCGGGGAGCTGTTTTTT. Full variable domain (remainder filled in from reference TRBV30 and TRBJ2-2): SQTIHQWPATLVQPVGSPLSLECTVEGTSNPNLYWYRQAAGRGLQLLFYSVGIGQISSEVPQNLSASRPQDRQFILSSKKLLLSDSGFYLCAWSGNSGRKNTGELFFGEGSRLTVL.

The chain recombines TRBV27 with TRBJ2-1; no definite D call. Germline-derived CDR1 and CDR2 are MNHEY and SMNVEV (reference sequence). The length of the CDR3 is 12 residues. V gave up 3 bases and J gave up 9 bases, with 9 bases separating them. CDR3 protein: CASSFTIGEQFF. In DNA form, the CDR3 reads TGTGCCAGCAGTTTCACTATCGGTGAGCAGTTCTTC.

V gene TRBV29-1 combines with J gene TRBJ2-2; 12 nucleotides agree with TRBD2. The CDR3 spans 16 residues. Germline CDR1 reads SQVTM; CDR2 reads ANQGSEA. J lost 5 bases, V lost 4 bases, and 8 bases had no gene match. The CDR3 spells CSVGGLAGFMTGELFF. In nucleotides, the CDR3 is TGCAGCGTTGGGGGACTAGCGGGCTTCATGACCGGGGAGCTGTTTTTT.

V is TRBV5-1 and J is TRBJ2-3; perhaps TRBD1 as D (5 bases). Germline-derived CDR1 and CDR2 are SGHRS and YFSETQ. Trimming took off 4 bases at V and 1 base at J, with 13 bases between the two ends. The CDR3 has 15 amino acids. The CDR3 region is CASSRQGWGTDTQYF. Here the CDR3 DNA reads TGCGCCAGCAGCCGTCAGGGATGGGGCACAGATACGCAGTATTTT.

The CDR3 sequence: CASSGPSLSQPQHF. In DNA form, the CDR3 reads TGTGCCAGCAGTGGTCCTTCTTTGAGCCAGCCCCAGCATTTT. The V gene is TRBV6-2 or TRBV6-3, the J gene TRBJ1-5; D not certain. This CDR3 is built from 14 residues. The V and J ends lost 5 bases and 7 bases respectively, with 15 bases between them. Germline CDR1 is MNHEY and CDR2 is SVGEGT.

This clone was recorded a few times. CDR3 nucleotides: TGTGCCAGCAGCCCGGTCCTCGGAGGGGAAAAACTGTTTTTT. This encodes CASSPVLGGEKLFF. The chain combines TRBV3-1 (or the pseudogene TRBV3-2) with TRBJ1-4; D unclear. V was trimmed by 4 bases and J by 8 bases, leaving 14 bases between them. This CDR3 region has 14 residues. CDR1 is LGHDT and CDR2 is YNNKEL in the germline V gene (reference sequence).

The chain combines TRBV7-9 with TRBJ2-5; 7 bases are shared with TRBD1. V dropped 4 bases and J dropped 1; count of bases not matched to a gene: 18. Germline values: CDR1 SEHNR, CDR2 FQNEAQ (reference sequence). The CDR3 is 19 residues long. The CDR3: CASSSPDRLRSWVQETQYF. The CDR3 region has the DNA TGTGCCAGCAGCTCCCCGGACAGGCTCCGAAGTTGGGTCCAAGAGACCCAGTACTTC. Complete variable domain (other parts from reference TRBV7-9 and TRBJ2-5): DTGVSQNPRHKITKRGQNVTFRCDPISEHNRLYWYRQTLGQGPEFLTYFQNEAQLEKSRLLSDRFSAERPKGSFSTLEIQRTEQGDSAMYLCASSSPDRLRSWVQETQYFGPGTRLLVL.

The table lists this clone with a few counts. The chain employs TRBV2 and TRBJ2-2; possible D gene TRBD2, 6 bases. Germline V gene data show CDR1 as SNHLY and CDR2 as FYNNEI. The CDR3 length is 14 residues. Trimming took off 4 bases at V and 0 bases at J, with 6 bases between the two ends. CDR3 DNA: TGTGCCAGCAGTGGACTAGCGAACACCGGGGAGCTGTTTTTT. As protein: CASSGLANTGELFF.